This T cell receptor beta chain stems from a study of neurological immune-mediated disorders. Study-level information: There were roughly 35 multiple sclerosis patients. Of these, roughly 30 had relapsing-remitting MS and 3 had secondary progressive MS. Study outcomes and limitations: In HTLV-1-associated myelopathy, TCR clonal expansion was greatest, whereas multiple sclerosis had the least, falling below healthy controls. The multiple sclerosis repertoire cluster had no association with any clinical or MRI feature.

V was clipped by 5 bases and J by 7 bases, with 20 bases between them. The CDR3 sequence is 16 residues long. Germline V gives CDR1 MNHEY, CDR2 SMNVEV (reference sequence). The method for making cDNA was 5'RACE, and it used 10-nucleotide random UMIs. MiXCR, applied by TCRdb to the 5' RACE reads, yields one record per CDR3 protein. The repertoire consists of tens of thousands of distinct CDR3 sequences, with 4% occurring once and the leading ten covering roughly 2%. This clonotype showed up many times. The target antigen is unknown. The clonotype was recovered from a woman aged 35 to 49 with multiple sclerosis. The chain joins TRBV27 to TRBJ1-4; tentatively, D is TRBD1 (5 bases). The sequenced sample was CD4+ T cells from blood. This CDR3 is CASSLLIGGVPEKLFF. The CDR3 nucleotides are TGTGCCAGCAGTCTCTTAATCGGGGGGGTCCCTGAAAAACTGTTTTTT. Full variable domain (rest looked up from reference TRBV27 and TRBJ1-4): EAQVTQNPRYLITVTGKKLTVTCSQNMNHEYMSWYRQDPGLGLRQIYYSMNVEVTDKGDVPEGYKVSRKEKRNFPLILESPSPNQTSLYFCASSLLIGGVPEKLFFGSGTQLSVL.